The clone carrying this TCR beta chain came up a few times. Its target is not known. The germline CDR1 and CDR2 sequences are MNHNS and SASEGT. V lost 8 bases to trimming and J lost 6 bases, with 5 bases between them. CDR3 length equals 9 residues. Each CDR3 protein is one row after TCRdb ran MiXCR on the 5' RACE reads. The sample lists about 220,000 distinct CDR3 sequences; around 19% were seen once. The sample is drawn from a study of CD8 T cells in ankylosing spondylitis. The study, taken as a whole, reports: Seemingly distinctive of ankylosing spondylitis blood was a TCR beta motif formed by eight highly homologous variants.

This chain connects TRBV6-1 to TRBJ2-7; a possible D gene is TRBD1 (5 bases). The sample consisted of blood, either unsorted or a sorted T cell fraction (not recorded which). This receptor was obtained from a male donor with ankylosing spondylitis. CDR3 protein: CASGAEQYF. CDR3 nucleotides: TGTGCCAGCGGGGCCGAGCAGTACTTC.